A selection of T cell receptor beta chains follows, all from one sample in a study of T-cell reconstitution after alpha-beta-depleted transplantation in children. TCRdb fed the PCR reads into MiXCR, producing one record per CDR3 protein. The sample has roughly 500,000 distinct CDR3 sequences; 8% to 11% are singletons. Specimen: PBMCs, collected before TCRalphabeta/CD19-depleted stem cell transplant. The receptors here all came from a child under 10 years old with inherited bone marrow failure, due to receive a stem cell transplant. Both conserved end residues are part of each CDR3.

J gene: TRBJ2-3
V gene: TRBV5-4
CDR3 protein: CASSPLGARSTDTQYF

J gene: TRBJ1-1
V gene: TRBV20-1
CDR3 protein: CSATRWEAFF

J gene: TRBJ2-3
V gene: TRBV29-1
CDR3 protein: CSGRSSATSPTDTQYF

J gene: TRBJ2-2
V gene: TRBV27
CDR3 protein: CASSLTGTGVNTGELFF

J gene: TRBJ2-2
V gene: TRBV7-2
CDR3 protein: CAYVGGGGAGELFF

J gene: TRBJ2-1
V gene: TRBV12-3/TRBV12-4
CDR3 protein: CASSQSFLAGEIRHEQFF

J gene: TRBJ2-4
V gene: TRBV5-1
CDR3 protein: CASSLGGSNKNIQYF

J gene: TRBJ2-1
V gene: TRBV5-1
CDR3 protein: CASTRLTSGSYNEQFF

J gene: TRBJ2-7
V gene: TRBV4-1
CDR3 protein: CASSQGDRGGEQYF

J gene: TRBJ1-2
V gene: TRBV4-3
CDR3 protein: CASSQGFSHDRLPWYYGYTF

J gene: TRBJ2-1
V gene: TRBV12-3/TRBV12-4
CDR3 protein: CASSEPGLNYNEQFF

J gene: TRBJ2-1
V gene: TRBV7-2
CDR3 protein: CASSFTTSYNEQFF